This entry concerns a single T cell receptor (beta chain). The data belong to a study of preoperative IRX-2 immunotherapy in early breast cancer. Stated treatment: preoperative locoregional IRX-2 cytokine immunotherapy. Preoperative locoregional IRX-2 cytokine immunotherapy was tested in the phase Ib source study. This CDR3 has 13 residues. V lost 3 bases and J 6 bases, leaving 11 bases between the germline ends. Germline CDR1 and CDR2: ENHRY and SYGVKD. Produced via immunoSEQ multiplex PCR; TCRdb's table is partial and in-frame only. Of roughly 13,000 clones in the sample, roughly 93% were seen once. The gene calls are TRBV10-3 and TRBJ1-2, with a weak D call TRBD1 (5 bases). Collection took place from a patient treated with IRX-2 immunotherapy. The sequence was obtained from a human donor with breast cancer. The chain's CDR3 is CAISDQTAHGYTF. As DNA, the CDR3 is TGTGCCATCAGTGACCAGACAGCCCATGGCTACACCTTC.